This T cell receptor beta chain was profiled in a study of blood T cell repertoires in COVID-19 (TCRdb year 2020). Looking at the study overall: The collaborator samples originated in the United States, Italy and Spain and spanned the acute and convalescent phases of COVID-19. The prospective study material was composed of cDNA or gDNA derived from T cells, B-cell-depleted T cells, or PBMCs. The dataset comprised deeply sampled blood TCRbeta repertoires from subjects exposed to, actively infected with, or recovered from COVID-19. The repertoires were made available in a free public database intended to serve as a resource for research on the immune response to SARS-CoV-2. The samples were drawn from the first 160 participants of the ongoing ImmuneRACE study and from 950 to 1,500 subjects provided by 6 global collaborators. A de-identified subject ID, COVID-19 status, age in years and sex were almost always included in the sample metadata. Where available, HLA class I and class II types were obtained from metadata supplied by the sample provider rather than from assay-based typing.

TCRbeta CDR3 regions were amplified from genomic DNA by means of the immunoSEQ Assay, a bias-controlled multiplex PCR. In the source study's methods: Within the assay, amplification of reference gene primers was used to estimate how many nucleated cells each sample contained. To quantify the absolute abundance of each unique TCRbeta CDR3 rearrangement, sequence reads were collapsed and filtered. For each sample, productive Simpson clonality was calculated as the square root of Simpson's diversity index across productive rearrangements. This is the immuneACCESS table as TCRdb keeps it, with only in-frame sequences that have V and J called. A part of the clones is gone; compared with another copy, unresolved V genes explain less than half, and the rest is unexplained. The DNA was the basis for D and trimming; V, J and clone size are from that table. This sample lists 200,000 to 300,000 clones; approximately 84% were detected once. About 2.9% of the sample comes from the top ten.

The investigation overall reported the following: The amount of clinical and demographic metadata varied by source and participant and was provided uncurated.

A second Seattle source provided samples from volunteer blood donors who had recovered from COVID-19. Each collaborating institution followed its own protocols to collect whole blood in K2EDTA tubes. For TCRbeta analysis, collaborators shipped samples in one of three forms: frozen whole blood, isolated PBMCs, or DNA extracted from either of those sample types. Via the germline V gene, CDR1 is SGHAT and CDR2 FQNNGV. V sheds 4 bases and J sheds 1 base, leaving 11 bases between their ends. Counted from cysteine to phenylalanine, this CDR3 has 14 amino acids. Just CDR3 DNA is preserved here, 42 bases in frame from base 1. In regard to this clone: No cognate antigen has been identified for it. One base away there is no much larger clone; base qualities are not given.

The specimen was peripheral blood. The origin of this receptor is a woman aged 30 to 39 who had recovered from COVID-19. Rearrangement joined TRBV11-2 to TRBJ2-7; TRBD1 is a possible D gene, resting on 5 matching bases. The nucleotides are TGTGCCAGCAGCTGGGATCCAGGGTCCTACGAGCAGTACTTC. Its protein reads: CASSWDPGSYEQYF.